This T cell receptor beta chain was sequenced for a study of cytomegalovirus exposure and HLA in healthy donors. Background on the study: The 120 validation repertoires used the same platform as the approximately 670 first-cohort repertoires (as reported by a later analysis). Findings and caveats of the study: In vitro checks showed that a few CMV-associated chains really do target CMV antigens. Cytomegalovirus association was listed for 164 TCR beta chains.

This CDR3 contains 11 residues. With 8 bases removed from V and 5 bases from J, the gap between germline ends came to 9 bases. Germline CDR1 reads MGHDK; CDR2 reads SYGVNS. Sequencing was performed with immunoSEQ multiplex PCR; in TCRdb, only in-frame clones are kept and a portion is missing. Altogether a few hundred thousand clones are present, more than 75% being singletons, with the ten largest covering around 0.9%. About this clone itself: The antigen is undetermined.

The approximately 130-subject validation cohort, separate from the approximately 660-subject first cohort, included the donors. This receptor was identified in a young woman in good health and CMV-seronegative. V gene TRBV25-1 combines with J gene TRBJ1-2, with D unclear. Sequenced: PBMCs. The CDR3 reads CASGDGYGYTF. The CDR3 coding sequence is TGTGCCAGCGGCGACGGGTATGGCTACACCTTC.